Listed below are T cell receptor beta chains from one sample, sequenced in a study of control samples from healthy donors and cancer patients. The data were produced by immunoSEQ multiplex PCR, yet TCRdb's version contains in-frame clones alone and is incomplete. The sample lists roughly 88,000 clones, approximately 91% occurring once. The source material was blood. Source of these receptors: a woman aged 25 to 39 in good health. CDR3s include the opening cysteine and the closing phenylalanine or tryptophan. Fields, in order: clone size, J gene, D gene, V gene, CDR3 protein, CDR3 DNA. D genes are given only for firm matches. Clone size, where shown, is once, few, many, or a class for clones that have expanded.

>-|TRBJ2-2|-|TRBV10-3
CAISDAGKGAGELFF
TGTGCCATCAGTGACGCGGGGAAGGGCGCCGGGGAGCTGTTTTTT
>-|TRBJ1-2|TRBD1|TRBV6-1
CASSDQGGYGYTF
TGTGCCAGCAGTGATCAGGGGGGCTATGGCTACACCTTC
>-|TRBJ2-2|TRBD2|TRBV25-1
CASSARGVSTGELFF
TGTGCCAGCAGTGCACGGGGGGTCAGTACCGGGGAGCTGTTTTTT
>-|TRBJ2-5|-|TRBV19
CASRPGPQTRDQYF
TGTGCCAGTAGGCCGGGGCCACAAACGAGGGACCAGTACTTC
>-|TRBJ1-6|-|TRBV7-3
CASSPGAESPLHF
TGTGCCAGCAGCCCAGGGGCCGAATCACCCCTCCACTTT
>-|TRBJ2-3|TRBD2|TRBV2
CASTRGDTDTQYF
TGTGCCAGCACCCGGGGGGACACAGATACGCAGTATTTT
>once|TRBJ1-3|-|TRBV5-1
CASSLDGQLASGNTIYF
TGCGCCAGCAGCTTGGATGGGCAGCTGGCCTCTGGAAACACCATATATTTT
>-|TRBJ1-3|-|TRBV18
CASSPQPGSSGNTIYF
TGTGCCAGCTCACCACAACCGGGAAGTTCTGGAAACACCATATATTTT
>few|TRBJ1-1|-|TRBV7-8
CASSSQPRGEAFF
TGTGCCAGCAGCTCACAACCCCGGGGTGAAGCTTTCTTT
>once|TRBJ1-3|-|TRBV5-1
CASSLEAPSGNTIYF
TGCGCCAGCAGCTTGGAGGCCCCCTCTGGAAACACCATATATTTT
>-|TRBJ1-3|-|TRBV5-6
CASSPGLSSGNTIYF
TGTGCCAGCAGCCCGGGACTGAGCTCTGGAAACACCATATATTTT
>-|TRBJ1-2|-|TRBV18
CASSSLPPGPDGYTF
TGTGCCAGCTCATCACTGCCCCCGGGACCCGATGGCTACACCTTC
>few|TRBJ1-2|-|TRBV11-2
CASSLSGGASGYTF
TGTGCCAGCAGCTTATCTGGGGGCGCGAGTGGCTACACCTTC
>-|TRBJ1-5|-|TRBV3-1/TRBV3-2
CASSQSSGQTQPQHF
TGTGCCAGCAGCCAATCGTCGGGCCAGACTCAGCCCCAGCATTTT
>-|TRBJ1-5|TRBD1|TRBV24-1
CATTGQSPKPQHF
TGTGCCACTACGGGACAGAGTCCCAAGCCCCAGCATTTT
>-|TRBJ1-1|-|TRBV5-8
CASSAQVTKNTEAFF
TGTGCCAGCAGCGCTCAGGTCACGAAGAACACTGAAGCTTTCTTT
>-|TRBJ1-1|-|TRBV6-5
CASRENTEAFF
TGTGCCAGCAGAGAGAACACTGAAGCTTTCTTT
>-|TRBJ2-5|-|TRBV3-1/TRBV3-2
CASSPSGNQETQYF
TGTGCCAGCAGCCCCTCTGGGAACCAAGAGACCCAGTACTTC
>once|TRBJ1-1|TRBD1|TRBV30
CAWSAHRGRDTEAFF
TGTGCCTGGAGTGCCCACAGGGGGCGGGACACTGAAGCTTTCTTT
>-|TRBJ2-5|-|TRBV3-1/TRBV3-2
CASSQRLRAQETQYF
TGTGCCAGCAGCCAACGGCTCAGAGCTCAAGAGACCCAGTACTTC
>-|TRBJ2-1|TRBD2|TRBV9
CASSVGRLAGDSNEQFF
TGTGCCAGCAGCGTAGGACGCCTAGCGGGAGACTCCAATGAGCAGTTCTTC
>-|TRBJ2-1|-|TRBV4-1
CASSSKSNFYNEQFF
TGCGCCAGCAGCTCCAAGAGTAACTTCTACAATGAGCAGTTCTTC
>-|TRBJ2-1|-|TRBV18
CASSVAANNEQFF
TGTGCCAGCTCAGTTGCAGCGAACAATGAGCAGTTCTTC
>once|TRBJ1-4|-|TRBV6-1
CASSEVGSGNEKLFF
TGTGCCAGCAGTGAAGTAGGGTCAGGGAATGAAAAACTGTTTTTT
>-|TRBJ1-1|-|TRBV29-1
CSVYQTEAFF
TGCAGCGTTTATCAGACTGAAGCTTTCTTT
>-|TRBJ1-1|-|TRBV6-5
CASIPWSTEAFF
TGTGCCAGCATCCCCTGGAGCACTGAAGCTTTCTTT
>-|TRBJ1-1|TRBD1|TRBV5-1
CASSGQGANTEAFF
TGCGCCAGCAGCGGACAGGGGGCGAACACTGAAGCTTTCTTT
>-|TRBJ1-4|-|TRBV15
CATSRATNEKLFF
TGTGCCACCAGCAGAGCAACTAATGAAAAACTGTTTTTT
>-|TRBJ1-4|-|TRBV9
CASSVGGRSDEKLFF
TGTGCCAGCAGCGTGGGGGGCAGGAGCGATGAAAAACTGTTTTTT
>-|TRBJ1-1|-|TRBV11-2
CASSLELGDTEAFF
TGTGCCAGCAGCCTAGAGTTGGGGGACACTGAAGCTTTCTTT
>-|TRBJ2-1|-|TRBV30
CAWKASLSTWWDEQFF
TGTGCCTGGAAGGCCTCACTTTCGACTTGGTGGGATGAGCAGTTCTTC
>-|TRBJ1-3|TRBD1|TRBV2
CASRPRTGPASGNTIYF
TGTGCCAGCAGACCAAGGACAGGGCCTGCCTCTGGAAACACCATATATTTT
>-|TRBJ1-1|-|TRBV7-9
CASSFEGLAEAFF
TGTGCCAGCAGCTTCGAGGGTCTGGCTGAAGCTTTCTTT
>-|TRBJ2-2|TRBD2|TRBV27
CASSSGGPSPGELFF
TGTGCCAGCAGTTCGGGGGGGCCGAGCCCCGGGGAGCTGTTTTTT
>-|TRBJ2-5|-|TRBV29-1
CSVDLGGETQYF
TGCAGCGTTGATTTGGGCGGAGAGACCCAGTACTTC
>-|TRBJ2-4|-|TRBV3-1/TRBV3-2
CASSQQGVKLAKNIQYF
TGTGCCAGCAGCCAACAAGGGGTGAAACTAGCCAAAAACATTCAGTACTTC
>-|TRBJ1-2|-|TRBV7-8
CASSLELFKYGPNYGYTF
TGTGCCAGCAGCTTAGAATTATTCAAGTACGGGCCCAACTATGGCTACACCTTC
>-|TRBJ1-1|-|TRBV3-1/TRBV3-2
CASSQKENTEAFF
TGTGCCAGCAGTCAGAAAGAGAACACTGAAGCTTTCTTT
>-|TRBJ2-1|TRBD1|TRBV11-2
CASSLETLRTGEQFF
TGTGCCAGCAGCTTGGAAACATTGAGGACAGGAGAGCAGTTCTTC
>-|TRBJ1-1|-|TRBV7-9
CASSLVNQGTEAFF
TGTGCCAGCAGCCTGGTTAACCAGGGGACTGAAGCTTTCTTT
>-|TRBJ2-3|-|TRBV12-3/TRBV12-4
CASTQFGSDTQYF
TGTGCCAGCACCCAATTCGGGTCAGATACGCAGTATTTT
>-|TRBJ2-3|-|TRBV4-1
CASSQFYGTDTQYF
TGCGCCAGCAGCCAATTTTACGGTACAGATACGCAGTATTTT
>-|TRBJ1-5|TRBD1|TRBV27
CASRETTGAYQPQHF
TGTGCCAGCAGGGAGACGACAGGGGCGTATCAGCCCCAGCATTTT
>once|TRBJ1-2|-|TRBV29-1
CSVKKGGIRYGYTF
TGCAGCGTAAAGAAAGGGGGGATTAGGTATGGCTACACCTTC
>-|TRBJ1-6|-|TRBV28
CASSPLGEFFSSYNSPLHF
TGTGCCAGCAGTCCTTTAGGGGAGTTTTTCAGCTCCTATAATTCACCCCTCCACTTT
>few|TRBJ1-5|-|TRBV6-5
CASNQAGGNQPQHF
TGTGCCAGCAATCAGGCTGGGGGAAATCAGCCCCAGCATTTT